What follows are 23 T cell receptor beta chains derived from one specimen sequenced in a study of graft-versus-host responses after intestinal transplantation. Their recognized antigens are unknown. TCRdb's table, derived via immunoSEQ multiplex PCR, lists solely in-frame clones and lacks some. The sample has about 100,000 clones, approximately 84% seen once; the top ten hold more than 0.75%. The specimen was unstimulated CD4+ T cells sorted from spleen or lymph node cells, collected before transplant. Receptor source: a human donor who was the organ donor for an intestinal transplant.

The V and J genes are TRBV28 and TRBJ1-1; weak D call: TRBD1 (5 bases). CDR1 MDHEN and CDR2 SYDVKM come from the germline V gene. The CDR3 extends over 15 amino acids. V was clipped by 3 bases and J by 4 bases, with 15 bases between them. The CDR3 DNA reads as TGTGCCAGCAGTTTTTGGAAAACAGGTGTCACTGAAGCTTTCTTT. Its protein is CASSFWKTGVTEAFF.

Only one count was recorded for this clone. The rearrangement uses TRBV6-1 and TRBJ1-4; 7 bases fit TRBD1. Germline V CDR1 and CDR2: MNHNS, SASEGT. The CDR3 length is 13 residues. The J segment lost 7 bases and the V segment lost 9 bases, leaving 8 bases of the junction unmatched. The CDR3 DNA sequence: TGTGCCAGTAAGACAGGGTTTGTTGAAAAACTGTTTTTT. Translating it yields CASKTGFVEKLFF.

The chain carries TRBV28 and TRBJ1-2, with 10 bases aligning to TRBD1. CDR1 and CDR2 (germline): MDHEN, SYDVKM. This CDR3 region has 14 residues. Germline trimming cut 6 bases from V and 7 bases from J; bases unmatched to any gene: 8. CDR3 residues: CASSQGQGTGGYTF. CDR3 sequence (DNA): TGTGCCAGCAGCCAGGGACAGGGGACGGGTGGCTACACCTTC.

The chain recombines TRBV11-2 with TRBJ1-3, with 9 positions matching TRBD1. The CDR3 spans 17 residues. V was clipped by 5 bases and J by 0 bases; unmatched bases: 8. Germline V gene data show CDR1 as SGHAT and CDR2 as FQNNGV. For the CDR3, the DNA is TGTGCCAGCAGCCTACCTGGGACAGGGCGCTCTGGAAACACCATATATTTT. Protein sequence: CASSLPGTGRSGNTIYF.

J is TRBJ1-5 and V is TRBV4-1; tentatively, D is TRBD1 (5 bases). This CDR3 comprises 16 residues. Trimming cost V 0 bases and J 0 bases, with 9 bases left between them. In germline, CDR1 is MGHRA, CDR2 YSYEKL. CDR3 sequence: CASSQDSGGSNQPQHF. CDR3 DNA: TGCGCCAGCAGCCAAGATAGCGGGGGTAGCAATCAGCCCCAGCATTTT.

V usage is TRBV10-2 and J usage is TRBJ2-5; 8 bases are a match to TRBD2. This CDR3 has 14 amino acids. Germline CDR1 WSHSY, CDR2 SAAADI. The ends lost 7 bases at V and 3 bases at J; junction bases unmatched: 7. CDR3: CASKTTGGEETQYF. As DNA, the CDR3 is TGCGCCAGCAAAACAACGGGGGGGGAAGAGACCCAGTACTTC.

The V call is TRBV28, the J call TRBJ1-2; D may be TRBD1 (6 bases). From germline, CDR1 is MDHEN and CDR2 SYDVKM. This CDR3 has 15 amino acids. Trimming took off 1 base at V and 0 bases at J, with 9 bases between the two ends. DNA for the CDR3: TGTGCCAGCAGTTTATTGGGGGCTTCTAACTATGGCTACACCTTC. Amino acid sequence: CASSLLGASNYGYTF.

CDR3 protein: CASSLRTGLVGNTIYF. In DNA, the CDR3 is TGTGCCAGCAGCCTGAGGACAGGCTTAGTTGGAAACACCATATATTTT. V and J are TRBV7-2 and TRBJ1-3; 7 nucleotides align to TRBD1. Germline V gives CDR1 SGHTA, CDR2 FQGNSA. The V and J ends lost 5 bases and 3 bases, in that order; junction bases with no gene match: 10. CDR3 length: 16 residues.

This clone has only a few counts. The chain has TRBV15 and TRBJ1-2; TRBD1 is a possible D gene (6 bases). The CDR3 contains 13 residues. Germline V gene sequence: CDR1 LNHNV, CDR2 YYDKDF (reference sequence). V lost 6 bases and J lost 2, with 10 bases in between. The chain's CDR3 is CATSPGVNYGYTF. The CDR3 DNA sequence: TGTGCCACCAGTCCAGGGGTCAACTATGGCTACACCTTC.

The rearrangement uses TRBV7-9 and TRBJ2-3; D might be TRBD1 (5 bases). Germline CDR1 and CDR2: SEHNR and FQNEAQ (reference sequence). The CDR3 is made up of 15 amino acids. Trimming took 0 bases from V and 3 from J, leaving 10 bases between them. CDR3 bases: TGTGCCAGCAGCTTAGCAGGGGTCGAGACAGATACGCAGTATTTT. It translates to CASSLAGVETDTQYF. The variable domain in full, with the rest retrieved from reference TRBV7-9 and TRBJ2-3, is DTGVSQNPRHKITKRGQNVTFRCDPISEHNRLYWYRQTLGQGPEFLTYFQNEAQLEKSRLLSDRFSAERPKGSFSTLEIQRTEQGDSAMYLCASSLAGVETDTQYFGPGTRLTVL.

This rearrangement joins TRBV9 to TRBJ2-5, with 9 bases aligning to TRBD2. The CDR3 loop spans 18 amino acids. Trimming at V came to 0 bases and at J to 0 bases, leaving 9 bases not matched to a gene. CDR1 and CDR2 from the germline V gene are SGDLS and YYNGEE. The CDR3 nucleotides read TGTGCCAGCAGCGTAGGTTTCAAGAGCGGGGGGTACCAAGAGACCCAGTACTTC. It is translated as CASSVGFKSGGYQETQYF.

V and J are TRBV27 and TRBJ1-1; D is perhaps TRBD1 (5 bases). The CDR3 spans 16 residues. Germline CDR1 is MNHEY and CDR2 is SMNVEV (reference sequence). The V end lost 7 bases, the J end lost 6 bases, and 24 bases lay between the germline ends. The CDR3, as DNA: TGTGCCAGCACTCGAAAGGGGCGGAGTAGTGCGGCTGAAGCTTTCTTT. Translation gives CASTRKGRSSAAEAFF.

The CDR3 DNA follows: TGTGCCTGGAGTCCACAGGGGGCTAACTATGGCTACACCTTC. Translating gives CAWSPQGANYGYTF. The J gene is TRBJ1-2, the V gene TRBV30, with TRBD1 identical over 8 bases. V lost 2 bases and J lost 0; bases outside the gene matches: 2. This CDR3 has 14 residues. In germline, CDR1 is GTSNPN, CDR2 SVGIG (reference sequence).

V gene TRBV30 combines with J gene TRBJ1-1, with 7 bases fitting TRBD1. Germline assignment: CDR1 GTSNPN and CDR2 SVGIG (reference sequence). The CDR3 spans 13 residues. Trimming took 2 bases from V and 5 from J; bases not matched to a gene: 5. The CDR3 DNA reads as TGTGCCTGGAGTCGACAGGGAGGGACTGAAGCTTTCTTT. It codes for CAWSRQGGTEAFF.

The CDR3: CASSLAGLAGRISTDTQYF. DNA for the CDR3: TGTGCCAGCAGCTTAGCCGGACTAGCGGGAAGAATTAGCACAGATACGCAGTATTTT. The chain joins TRBV5-4 to TRBJ2-3; 12 nucleotides match TRBD2. Trimming cost V 2 bases and J 0 bases; bases outside gene matches: 10. This CDR3 has 19 residues. CDR1 and CDR2 (germline): SGHNT, YYREEE (reference sequence).

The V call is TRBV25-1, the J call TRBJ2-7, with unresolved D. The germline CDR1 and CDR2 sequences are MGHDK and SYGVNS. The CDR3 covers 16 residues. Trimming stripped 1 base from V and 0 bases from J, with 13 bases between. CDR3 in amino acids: CASSESVGKGSYEQYF. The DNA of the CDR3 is TGTGCCAGCAGTGAATCGGTAGGGAAGGGCTCCTACGAGCAGTACTTC.

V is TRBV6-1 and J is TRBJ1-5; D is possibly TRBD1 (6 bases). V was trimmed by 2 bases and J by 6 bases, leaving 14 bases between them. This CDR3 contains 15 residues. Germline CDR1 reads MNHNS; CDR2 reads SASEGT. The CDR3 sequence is CASSEMGRGGQPQHF. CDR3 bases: TGTGCCAGCAGTGAAATGGGCAGGGGCGGTCAGCCCCAGCATTTT.

The CDR3 region is CASSLNSDRGRDTDTQYF. The CDR3 DNA is TGCGCCAGCAGCCTCAACTCCGACAGGGGCCGGGACACAGATACGCAGTATTTT. The chain uses TRBV4-1 and TRBJ2-3; 8 bases map to TRBD1. After removal of 4 bases from V and 2 bases from J, the junction contained 14 bases not matched to a gene. The CDR3 extends over 18 amino acids. Germline V CDR1 and CDR2: MGHRA, YSYEKL.

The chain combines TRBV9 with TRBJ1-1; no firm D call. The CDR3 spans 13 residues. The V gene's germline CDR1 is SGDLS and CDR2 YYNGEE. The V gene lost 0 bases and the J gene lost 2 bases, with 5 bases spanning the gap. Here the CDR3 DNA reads TGTGCCAGCAGCGTAGCAAGCAACACTGAAGCTTTCTTT. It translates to CASSVASNTEAFF.

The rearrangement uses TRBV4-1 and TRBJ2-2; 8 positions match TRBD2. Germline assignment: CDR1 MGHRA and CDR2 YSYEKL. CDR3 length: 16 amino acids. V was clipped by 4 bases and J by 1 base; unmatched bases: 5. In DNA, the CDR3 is TGCGCCAGCAGCCCCTTCGCGGGGGGGAACACCGGGGAGCTGTTTTTT. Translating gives CASSPFAGGNTGELFF.

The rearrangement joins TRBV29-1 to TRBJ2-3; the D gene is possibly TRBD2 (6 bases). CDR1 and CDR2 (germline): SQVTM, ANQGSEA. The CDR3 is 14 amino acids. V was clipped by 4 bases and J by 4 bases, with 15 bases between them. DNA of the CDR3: TGCAGCGTTGCGGAGGGGTGGGTGGCAGATACGCAGTATTTT. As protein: CSVAEGWVADTQYF.

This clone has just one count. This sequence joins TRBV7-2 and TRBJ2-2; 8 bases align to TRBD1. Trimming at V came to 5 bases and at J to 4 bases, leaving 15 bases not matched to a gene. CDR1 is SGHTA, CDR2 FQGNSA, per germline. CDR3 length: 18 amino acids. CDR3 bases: TGTGCCAGCAGCCTACGTATACTGCAGGGGGCCAGCACCGGGGAGCTGTTTTTT. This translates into CASSLRILQGASTGELFF.

CDR3 protein: CASSGLGGPPYEQYF. In DNA, the CDR3 is TGTGCCAGCAGTGGCCTAGGAGGTCCGCCCTACGAGCAGTACTTC. The V gene is TRBV6-5, the J gene TRBJ2-7; tentative D call: TRBD2 (5 bases). Between the trimmed V and J ends, which lost 5 bases and 2 bases, there was a span of 16 bases. CDR3 length: 15 amino acids. Germline V CDR1 and CDR2: MNHEY, SVGAGI.